This TCR beta chain emerged from a study of control samples from healthy donors and cancer patients. Assay used: immunoSEQ multiplex PCR; TCRdb lists only in-frame clones, some missing. The sample holds about 31,000 clones, roughly 94% seen once. There are 14 residues in the CDR3. Germline V CDR1 and CDR2: MDHEN, SYDVKM. Trimming took 6 bases from V and 5 from J, leaving 17 bases between them. This TCR was sampled from a man aged 60-69 years in good health. Material: blood. The chain is built from TRBV28 and TRBJ2-7; D ambiguous. This chain's CDR3 is CASRSSGPTHEQYF. The CDR3 DNA reads as TGTGCCAGCAGGTCTTCGGGCCCGACCCACGAGCAGTACTTC.